This TCR beta chain came from a study of technical replicates of blood from a handful of donors. The CDR3 has 12 residues. The germline CDR1 and CDR2 sequences are MDHEN and SYDVKM. Data came from immunoSEQ multiplex PCR; TCRdb stores just in-frame clones and leaves some out. Of 75,000 to 95,000 clones detected, 75% to 95% appear once; the ten largest clones hold roughly 0.25%. V and J are TRBV28 and TRBJ2-1; weak D call: TRBD2 (6 bases). The sample comprised T cells isolated from PBMCs. This clonotype originated in a human donor in good health. The CDR3 DNA reads TGTGCTTCGGGGGTCTCCTACAATGAGCAGTTCTTC. This codes for CASGVSYNEQFF. The whole variable domain, filled in from reference TRBV28 and TRBJ2-1, reads DVKVTQSSRYLVKRTGEKVFLECVQDMDHENMFWYRQDPGLGLRLIYFSYDVKMKEKGDIPEGYSVSREKKERFSLILESASTNQTSMYLCASGVSYNEQFFGPGTRLTVL.